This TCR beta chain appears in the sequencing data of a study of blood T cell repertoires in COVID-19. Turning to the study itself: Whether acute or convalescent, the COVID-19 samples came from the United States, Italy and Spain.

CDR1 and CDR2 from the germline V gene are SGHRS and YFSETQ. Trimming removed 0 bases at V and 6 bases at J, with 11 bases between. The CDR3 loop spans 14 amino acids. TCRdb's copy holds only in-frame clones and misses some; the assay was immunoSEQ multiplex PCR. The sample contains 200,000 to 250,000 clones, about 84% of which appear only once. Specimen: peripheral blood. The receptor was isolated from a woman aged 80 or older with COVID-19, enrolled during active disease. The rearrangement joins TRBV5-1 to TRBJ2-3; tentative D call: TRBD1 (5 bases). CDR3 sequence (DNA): TGCGCCAGCAGCTTGGCAAGAAAGGGGGATACGCAGTATTTT. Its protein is CASSLARKGDTQYF.